These T cell receptor beta chains were read from a single sample in a study of blood T cell repertoires in COVID-19. Generated by immunoSEQ multiplex PCR, the TCRdb table keeps only in-frame clones and is missing some. This table holds around 130,000 clones, 75% to 90% found once. Sequencing was performed on peripheral blood. Every receptor here comes from a man aged 55 to 70 with active or convalescent COVID-19. CDR3s include the opening cysteine and the closing phenylalanine or tryptophan. The D gene is left open where the match is weak. Rows give clone size only sometimes, using once, few, many, or a class for an expanded clone.

size: -; V: TRBV19; J: TRBJ2-5; D: TRBD1; CDR3: CASSVGQNLQETQYF; DNA: TGTGCCAGTAGTGTGGGACAGAACCTACAAGAGACCCAGTACTTC
size: -; V: TRBV10-1; J: TRBJ2-1; D: TRBD2; CDR3: CASSTAGSSYNEQFF; DNA: TGCGCCAGCAGTACAGCGGGAAGCTCCTACAATGAGCAGTTCTTC
size: -; V: TRBV12-3/TRBV12-4; J: TRBJ2-7; D: -; CDR3: CASSLGRAYEQYF; DNA: TGTGCCAGCAGTTTGGGCAGAGCCTACGAGCAGTACTTC
size: -; V: TRBV5-1; J: TRBJ2-5; D: TRBD2; CDR3: CASAASGTSAETQYF; DNA: TGCGCCAGCGCCGCGTCCGGGACTAGCGCAGAGACCCAGTACTTC
size: -; V: TRBV28; J: TRBJ1-2; D: -; CDR3: CASSLSRGYNYGYTF; DNA: TGTGCCAGCAGTTTAAGCAGGGGCTATAACTATGGCTACACCTTC
size: once; V: TRBV18; J: TRBJ1-3; D: -; CDR3: CASSPVFGGSSGNTIYF; DNA: TGTGCCAGCTCACCGGTTTTTGGGGGCTCCTCTGGAAACACCATATATTTT
size: -; V: TRBV6-4; J: TRBJ2-5; D: TRBD1; CDR3: CASSRDSQILGQYF; DNA: TGTGCCAGCTCCAGGGACAGCCAGATTCTGGGCCAGTACTTC
size: -; V: TRBV15; J: TRBJ1-2; D: TRBD1; CDR3: CATSLTGNYGYTF; DNA: TGTGCCACCAGCTTGACAGGGAACTATGGCTACACCTTC
size: -; V: TRBV5-1; J: TRBJ2-5; D: -; CDR3: CASSSGTSEGETQYF; DNA: TGCGCCAGCAGCTCCGGGACTTCGGAGGGAGAGACCCAGTACTTC
size: -; V: TRBV19; J: TRBJ2-2; D: TRBD2; CDR3: CASSWREGRTGELFF; DNA: TGTGCCAGTAGTTGGCGGGAGGGGCGTACCGGGGAGCTGTTTTTT
size: once; V: TRBV9; J: TRBJ2-3; D: TRBD2; CDR3: CASSPMGTSGMLDTQYF; DNA: TGTGCCAGCAGCCCAATGGGGACTAGCGGGATGCTAGATACGCAGTATTTT
size: -; V: TRBV4-3; J: TRBJ2-3; D: TRBD2; CDR3: CASSQGYLASGADTQYF; DNA: TGCGCCAGCAGCCAAGGATACTTGGCTAGCGGGGCAGATACGCAGTATTTT
size: -; V: TRBV30; J: TRBJ2-3; D: -; CDR3: CAWSSGGGTDTQYF; DNA: TGTGCCTGGAGTTCTGGAGGGGGCACAGATACGCAGTATTTT
size: -; V: TRBV28; J: TRBJ1-4; D: TRBD1; CDR3: CASSLSGQGVNEKLFF; DNA: TGTGCCAGCAGTTTATCGGGACAGGGAGTCAATGAAAAACTGTTTTTT
size: -; V: TRBV2; J: TRBJ2-4; D: TRBD1; CDR3: CASSERDRGAKNIQYF; DNA: TGTGCCAGCAGTGAACGGGACAGGGGAGCCAAAAACATTCAGTACTTC
size: -; V: TRBV6-5; J: TRBJ2-3; D: TRBD1; CDR3: CASSYRGQGGDTQYF; DNA: TGTGCCAGCAGTTACCGTGGACAGGGGGGAGATACGCAGTATTTT
size: once; V: TRBV6-6; J: TRBJ1-6; D: TRBD1; CDR3: CASQDRDYNSPLHF; DNA: TGTGCCAGCCAAGACAGGGACTATAATTCACCCCTCCACTTT
size: -; V: TRBV27; J: TRBJ2-3; D: TRBD1; CDR3: CASSRGQGGTDTQYF; DNA: TGTGCCAGCAGTCGGGGACAGGGGGGGACAGATACGCAGTATTTT
size: -; V: TRBV5-6; J: TRBJ2-1; D: TRBD2; CDR3: CASSFGGRGIDEQFF; DNA: TGTGCCAGCAGCTTCGGCGGGAGGGGGATCGATGAGCAGTTCTTC
size: -; V: TRBV18; J: TRBJ2-5; D: -; CDR3: CASSPVPGQETQYF; DNA: TGTGCCAGCTCACCTGTCCCAGGGCAAGAGACCCAGTACTTC
size: -; V: TRBV9; J: TRBJ1-2; D: TRBD1; CDR3: CASRETGGYGYTF; DNA: TGTGCCAGCAGGGAAACAGGGGGCTACGGCTACACCTTC
size: -; V: TRBV4-3; J: TRBJ2-7; D: -; CDR3: CASSQDTSFYEQYF; DNA: TGCGCCAGCAGCCAAGATACTAGCTTCTACGAGCAGTACTTC
size: -; V: TRBV6-6; J: TRBJ2-7; D: -; CDR3: CASSTTYEQYF; DNA: TGTGCCAGCAGTACAACCTACGAGCAGTACTTC
size: -; V: TRBV18; J: TRBJ1-4; D: -; CDR3: CASSPQPAGDINEKLFF; DNA: TGTGCCAGCTCACCTCAACCAGCAGGGGATATTAATGAAAAACTGTTTTTT
size: -; V: TRBV7-8; J: TRBJ1-2; D: -; CDR3: CASSLVAPTNYGYTF; DNA: TGTGCCAGCAGCTTAGTAGCCCCTACTAACTATGGCTACACCTTC
size: -; V: TRBV14; J: TRBJ1-2; D: -; CDR3: CASSQAGRGTDYGYTF; DNA: TGTGCCAGCAGCCAAGCCGGGAGGGGCACGGACTATGGCTACACCTTC
size: -; V: TRBV28; J: TRBJ1-5; D: -; CDR3: CASSLWGGQPQHF; DNA: TGTGCCAGCAGTTTATGGGGGGGTCAGCCCCAGCATTTT
size: -; V: TRBV4-2; J: TRBJ2-7; D: TRBD1; CDR3: CASSQGTGDGREQYF; DNA: TGTGCCAGCAGCCAAGGAACAGGGGACGGTCGGGAGCAGTACTTC
size: -; V: TRBV7-2; J: TRBJ2-7; D: TRBD2; CDR3: CASSPRLAGNYEQYF; DNA: TGTGCCAGCAGCCCGAGACTAGCGGGGAACTACGAGCAGTACTTC
size: -; V: TRBV24-1; J: TRBJ2-1; D: -; CDR3: CATSDSFARGSSYNEQFF; DNA: TGTGCCACCAGTGATAGTTTCGCCAGGGGTAGCTCCTACAATGAGCAGTTCTTC
size: -; V: TRBV6-6; J: TRBJ1-2; D: -; CDR3: CASSPRGNGYGYTF; DNA: TGTGCCAGCAGTCCGCGAGGGAACGGCTATGGCTACACCTTC
size: few; V: TRBV19; J: TRBJ1-2; D: TRBD1; CDR3: CASSRPGQTYGYTF; DNA: TGTGCCAGTAGTAGGCCGGGACAGACCTATGGCTACACCTTC